One and the same sample provided the 24 T cell receptor beta chains below, sequenced in a study of shared clonotypes between healthy human individuals. Profiling relied on immunoSEQ multiplex PCR, and the TCRdb table lists in-frame clones only, not all of them. This sample has about 1.5 million clones, with nearly 99% found just once. The source material was naive CD4+ T cells sorted from blood. Documented subset: CD45RA+ positively selected. These receptors were collected from a man aged 25 to 40 in good health.

On this clone: The sample has other DNA sequences that encode this CDR3 too. V is TRBV18 and J is TRBJ2-1; 13 bases are shared with TRBD2. Germline V lookup: CDR1 KGHSH, CDR2 LQKENI. Losses at the gene ends were 2 bases for V and 0 bases for J; bases not matched to a gene: 1. This CDR3 region has 17 residues. The CDR3 loop reads CASSPRTSGSSYNEQFF. CDR3 in DNA: TGTGCCAGCTCACCAAGGACTAGCGGGAGCTCCTACAATGAGCAGTTCTTC.

This chain links TRBV5-4 with TRBJ2-7, with 12 bases lining up with TRBD2. This CDR3 region has 16 residues. From germline, CDR1 is SGHNT and CDR2 YYREEE (reference sequence). Losses at the gene ends were 4 bases for V and 5 bases for J; bases not matched to a gene: 10. The DNA for the CDR3 is TGTGCCAGCAGCAGGCGACTAGCGGGAGTGTCCGACGAGCAGTACTTC. Translating gives CASSRRLAGVSDEQYF.

CDR3: CASSLDPANNEQFF. The CDR3 DNA sequence: TGTGCCAGCAGCTTAGACCCTGCCAACAATGAGCAGTTCTTC. The V gene is TRBV7-9, the J gene TRBJ2-1; no firm D call. The CDR3 is 14 residues long. The V gene lost 1 base and the J gene lost 5 bases, with 9 bases spanning the gap. From germline, CDR1 is SEHNR and CDR2 FQNEAQ (reference sequence).

V and J are TRBV6-6 and TRBJ2-5; D is uncertain. This CDR3 comprises 11 residues. Germline CDR1 and CDR2: MNHNY and SVGAGI (reference sequence). V was cut by 5 bases and J by 5 bases, with 6 bases left in between. The CDR3 DNA reads TGTGCCAGCAGTACAAAGGAGACCCAGTACTTC. Its protein product is CASSTKETQYF.

The CDR3 nucleotides are TGTGCCAGCAGCTTAGATAGCGGGAGGAGAACAGATACGCAGTATTTT. Translating gives CASSLDSGRRTDTQYF. The J gene is TRBJ2-3, the V gene TRBV7-2, with 10 positions matching TRBD2. Trimming took 1 base from V and 3 from J; bases not matched to a gene: 4. CDR3 size: 16 residues. The germline V gene has CDR1 SGHTA and CDR2 FQGNSA.

This clone was observed a single time. This sequence joins TRBV7-6 and TRBJ2-5; D unclear. The germline CDR1 and CDR2 sequences are SGHVS and FNYEAQ. This CDR3 spans 12 amino acids. V was clipped by 1 base and J by 2 bases, with 2 bases between them. The CDR3, as DNA: TGTGCCAGCAGCTTAGAACAAGAGACCCAGTACTTC. It translates to CASSLEQETQYF.

This rearrangement joins TRBV5-4 to TRBJ1-5; no reliable D call. CDR1 and CDR2 from the germline V gene are SGHNT and YYREEE (reference sequence). V was pared by 2 bases and J by 5 bases, with 8 bases between. This CDR3 has 13 residues. In nucleotides, the CDR3 is TGTGCCAGCAGCTTTTGGGGTGATCAGCCCCAGCATTTT. Its translation: CASSFWGDQPQHF.

V is TRBV5-5 and J is TRBJ2-4; D gene ambiguous. CDR1 and CDR2 from the germline V gene are SGHKS and YYEKEE (reference sequence). Trimming left V 4 bases short and J 0 bases short, with 11 bases between. CDR3 length equals 15 residues. DNA for the CDR3: TGTGCCAGCAGCCTGGACGGGCTAGCCAAAAACATTCAGTACTTC. It yields the protein CASSLDGLAKNIQYF.

The chain couples TRBV27 to TRBJ2-7, with D hard to call. V lost 9 bases to trimming and J lost 2 bases, with 14 bases between them. CDR1 and CDR2 from the germline V gene are MNHEY and SMNVEV (reference sequence). CDR3 size: 13 residues. The CDR3 coding sequence is TGTGCCAGTTCTGGCCTCCCCCCCTACGAGCAGTACTTC. It specifies CASSGLPPYEQYF.

This chain joins TRBV30 and TRBJ1-1; 10 bases are a match to TRBD1. CDR1 is GTSNPN and CDR2 is SVGIG in the germline V gene (reference sequence). The CDR3 is 13 residues long. J lost 5 bases, V lost 8 bases, and 8 bases had no gene match. This chain's CDR3 is CAGRTGGRTEAFF. The CDR3 DNA reads TGTGCCGGGCGGACAGGGGGAAGAACTGAAGCTTTCTTT.

The chain combines TRBV6-6 with TRBJ2-4; unclear D gene. Germline CDR1 MNHNY, CDR2 SVGAGI (reference sequence). The CDR3 totals 10 residues. Trimming stripped 8 bases from V and 5 bases from J, with 4 bases between. CDR3 nucleotides: TGTGCCAGCGCCCAAAACATTCAGTACTTC. Translating gives CASAQNIQYF.

The rearrangement links TRBV5-8 to TRBJ2-7; 11 nucleotides agree with TRBD1. V lost 0 bases and J lost 4; bases outside the gene matches: 6. Germline-derived CDR1 and CDR2 are SGHTS and YDEGEE. CDR3 size: 16 residues. The CDR3 sequence is CASSLAAGTGGYEQYF. The CDR3 DNA sequence: TGTGCCAGCAGCTTGGCAGCCGGGACAGGGGGGTACGAGCAGTACTTC.

The chain carries TRBV7-3 and TRBJ2-3, with 7 bases aligning to TRBD2. The length of the CDR3 is 15 residues. Losses at the gene ends were 3 bases for V and 6 bases for J; bases not matched to a gene: 9. CDR1 and CDR2 (germline): SGHTA, FQGTGA. The DNA of the CDR3 is TGTGCCAGCAGCTTGCCGGGGAGGGGAGGCGATACGCAGTATTTT. It is translated as CASSLPGRGGDTQYF.

The CDR3 region is CASSRFDGYTF. The CDR3 DNA reads as TGTGCCAGCAGCCGATTCGACGGCTACACCTTC. The chain joins TRBV28 to TRBJ1-2; no clear D. The CDR3 spans 11 residues. CDR1 and CDR2 from the germline V gene are MDHEN and SYDVKM. Trimming left V 6 bases short and J 8 bases short, with 10 bases between.

The chain links TRBV12-5 to TRBJ2-1; 14 bases fit TRBD2. The CDR3 extends over 16 amino acids. J was trimmed by 9 bases and V by 5 bases; bases with no gene match: 9. From germline, CDR1 is LGHNT and CDR2 FRNRAP. CDR3 bases: TGTGCTAGTGGTCCCCCCGGGACTAGCGGGAGCTCTGAGCAGTTCTTC. This sequence encodes CASGPPGTSGSSEQFF.

The chain employs TRBV2 and TRBJ1-5; tentatively, D is TRBD1 (5 bases). The CDR3 loop spans 15 amino acids. Trimming stripped 5 bases from V and 0 bases from J, with 11 bases between. CDR1 SNHLY and CDR2 FYNNEI come from the germline V gene. This CDR3 reads CASSSGHHSNQPQHF. The CDR3 DNA reads TGTGCCAGCAGTTCCGGACATCATAGCAATCAGCCCCAGCATTTT.

This chain links TRBV11-2 with TRBJ2-7, with D unresolved. The CDR3 runs 12 residues. Trimming took off 5 bases at V and 2 bases at J, with 7 bases between the two ends. CDR1 is SGHAT and CDR2 is FQNNGV in the germline V gene. The CDR3 DNA follows: TGTGCCAGCAGCCCGACTCCCTACGAGCAGTACTTC. This sequence encodes CASSPTPYEQYF.

This chain connects TRBV7-9 to TRBJ2-2; D ambiguous. Germline V gene data show CDR1 as SEHNR and CDR2 as FQNEAQ (reference sequence). The V gene lost 5 bases and the J gene lost 4 bases, with 8 bases spanning the gap. CDR3 size: 13 residues. In nucleotides, the CDR3 is TGTGCCAGCAGCCCGAAAGGCACCGGGGAGCTGTTTTTT. It codes for CASSPKGTGELFF.

This chain uses TRBV10-3 with TRBJ1-2; no firm D call. V shed 6 bases and J shed 3 bases, with 17 bases lying between them. The CDR3 loop spans 15 amino acids. Germline V lookup: CDR1 ENHRY, CDR2 SYGVKD. Here the CDR3 DNA reads TGTGCCATCAGACACGCGGCAATTTCGGACTATGGCTACACCTTC. Translation gives CAIRHAAISDYGYTF.

The chain recombines TRBV6-1 with TRBJ2-7, with D possibly being TRBD1 (6 bases). The V gene's germline CDR1 is MNHNS and CDR2 SASEGT. CDR3 length equals 16 residues. V lost 0 bases and J 0 bases, leaving 12 bases between the germline ends. The DNA of the CDR3 is TGTGCCAGCAGTGAAGCGCGGACAGTCATCTCCTACGAGCAGTACTTC. Translating it yields CASSEARTVISYEQYF.

This rearrangement joins TRBV19 to TRBJ2-7; D is undetermined. This CDR3 is built from 17 residues. Trimming pared 0 bases from V and 4 bases from J, leaving 19 bases between. Germline-derived CDR1 and CDR2 are LNHDA and SQIVND (reference sequence). Here the CDR3 reads CASSIDWGSAARYEQYF. The CDR3 nucleotides read TGTGCCAGTAGTATAGATTGGGGATCCGCAGCCAGGTACGAGCAGTACTTC.

Details on this clone: This same CDR3 is encoded by further DNA sequences in the sample. The chain is built from TRBV18 and TRBJ2-7; D is unresolved. This CDR3 region has 12 residues. Looked up from germline, CDR1 is KGHSH and CDR2 is LQKENI. The V gene lost 4 bases and the J gene lost 0 bases, with 4 bases spanning the gap. Here the CDR3 DNA reads TGTGCCAGCTCACTGAGCTCCTACGAGCAGTACTTC. Translation gives CASSLSSYEQYF.

This clone was seen only once. The chain recombines TRBV5-5 with TRBJ2-3, with D uncertain. The CDR3 length is 10 residues. Per the germline V gene, CDR1 is SGHKS and CDR2 is YYEKEE (reference sequence). Trimming pared 0 bases from V and 10 bases from J, leaving 3 bases between. The CDR3 spells CASSLDPQYF. The CDR3, as DNA: TGTGCCAGCAGCTTGGATCCGCAGTATTTT.

This clone was seen once. The J gene is TRBJ1-2, the V gene TRBV28; TRBD1 aligns across 9 bases. V dropped 3 bases and J dropped 6; count of bases not matched to a gene: 17. There are 18 residues in the CDR3. Germline assignment: CDR1 MDHEN and CDR2 SYDVKM. The CDR3 region is CASSLYTLSGTGSNGYTF. The DNA for the CDR3 is TGTGCCAGCAGTTTGTATACCCTTTCCGGGACAGGGAGCAATGGCTACACCTTC.